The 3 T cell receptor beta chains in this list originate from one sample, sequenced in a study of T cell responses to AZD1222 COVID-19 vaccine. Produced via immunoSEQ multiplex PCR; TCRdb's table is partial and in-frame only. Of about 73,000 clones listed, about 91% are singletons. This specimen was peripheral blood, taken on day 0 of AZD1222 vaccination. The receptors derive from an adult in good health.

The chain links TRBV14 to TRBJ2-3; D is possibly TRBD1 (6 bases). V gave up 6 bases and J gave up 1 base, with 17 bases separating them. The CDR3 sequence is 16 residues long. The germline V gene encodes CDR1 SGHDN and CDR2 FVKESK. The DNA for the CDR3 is TGTGCCAGCAGTCCATTCGGTGGGGGCGGCACAGATACGCAGTATTTT. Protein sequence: CASSPFGGGGTDTQYF.

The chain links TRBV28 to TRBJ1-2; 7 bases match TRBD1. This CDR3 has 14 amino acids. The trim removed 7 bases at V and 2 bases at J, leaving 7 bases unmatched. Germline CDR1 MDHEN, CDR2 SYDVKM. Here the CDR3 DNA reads TGTGCCAGCACTGAGGGGGCGGTGAACTATGGCTACACCTTC. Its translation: CASTEGAVNYGYTF.

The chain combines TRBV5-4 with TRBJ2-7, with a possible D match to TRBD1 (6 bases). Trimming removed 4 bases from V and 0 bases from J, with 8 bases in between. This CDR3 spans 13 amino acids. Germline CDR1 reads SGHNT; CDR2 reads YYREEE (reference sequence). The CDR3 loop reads CASSRDNSYEQYF. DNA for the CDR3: TGTGCCAGCAGCCGGGACAACTCCTACGAGCAGTACTTC.